Following are 20 T cell receptor beta chains from one sample sequenced in a study of post-analysis software for immune sequencing data. Study-wide results and caveats: With TRBV5-6, TRBV5-1 and TRBV20-1 included, about five TRBV segments were more frequent in patients than in controls.

No antigen is known for these receptors. Unique molecular identifiers were carried by the TCR beta cDNA libraries. TCRdb ran MiXCR on the PCR reads and lists one entry per CDR3 protein. This sample has approximately 250,000 distinct CDR3 sequences, with 35% to 45% found just once. The specimen was blood. All receptors derive from a girl aged 5-17 years with multiple sclerosis.

The chain joins TRBV30 to TRBJ2-2, with D possibly being TRBD2 (5 bases). The V gene lost 0 bases and the J gene lost 4 bases, with 12 bases spanning the gap. Per germline, CDR1 GTSNPN and CDR2 SVGIG (reference sequence). This CDR3 spans 15 amino acids. CDR3 nucleotides: TGTGCCTGGAGTGTTAGAGGCCGGGGCACCGGGGAGCTGTTTTTT. Translation: CAWSVRGRGTGELFF.

This clonotype was counted many times. The J gene is TRBJ1-2, the V gene TRBV12-3 or TRBV12-4; unclear D gene. Trimming took off 0 bases at V and 1 base at J, with 6 bases between the two ends. The CDR3 consists of 14 residues. CDR3 residues: CASSLAPYNYGYTF. In nucleotides, the CDR3 is TGTGCCAGCAGTTTAGCTCCATATAACTATGGCTACACCTTC.

This clonotype was seen a few times. This CDR3 is CSAFLRANEKLFF. CDR3 DNA: TGCAGTGCTTTTTTGAGGGCTAATGAAAAACTGTTTTTT. V and J are TRBV20-1 and TRBJ1-4, with D hard to call. This CDR3 is 13 amino acids long. Germline CDR1 reads DFQATT; CDR2 reads SNEGSKA (reference sequence). V shed 5 bases and J shed 3 bases, with 10 bases lying between them.

This clonotype was observed a few times. V and J are TRBV11-2 and TRBJ2-1, with 8 bases identical to TRBD2. The germline V gene has CDR1 SGHAT and CDR2 FQNNGV. The CDR3 runs 18 residues. V lost 4 bases to trimming and J lost 8 bases; unmatched junction nucleotides: 19. The CDR3 loop is CASSSGWTGGPWVHEQFF. The CDR3 DNA follows: TGTGCCAGCAGCTCCGGTTGGACGGGAGGGCCGTGGGTCCATGAGCAGTTCTTC.

This clonotype was observed a few times. The gene calls are TRBV11-2 and TRBJ2-2; D is perhaps TRBD1 (5 bases). Per germline, CDR1 SGHAT and CDR2 FQNNGV. The CDR3 totals 15 residues. Between the trimmed V and J ends, which lost 0 bases and 6 bases, there was a span of 11 bases. CDR3 coding DNA: TGTGCCAGCAGCTTAGAAGGGGCAGGTTCCGGGGAGCTGTTTTTT. Its translation: CASSLEGAGSGELFF.

V and J are TRBV10-1 and TRBJ2-2, with unresolved D. V was cut by 2 bases and J by 11 bases, with 12 bases left in between. The CDR3 totals 13 residues. The germline V gene has CDR1 WNHNN and CDR2 SYGVQD (reference sequence). DNA of the CDR3: TGCGCCAGCAGTGAGGAAGGTAACGGAGAGCTGTTTTTT. Translated, it gives CASSEEGNGELFF.

The CDR3 loop is CATARRDTEAFF. In DNA, the CDR3 is TGTGCCACCGCGAGACGGGACACTGAAGCTTTCTTT. The gene calls are TRBV6-5 and TRBJ1-1; no clear D. This CDR3 has 12 residues. The V end lost 10 bases, the J end lost 3 bases, and 12 bases lay between the germline ends. Germline CDR1 reads MNHEY; CDR2 reads SVGAGI.

This clonotype was detected only a few times. The chain employs TRBV18 and TRBJ1-6; D gene uncertain. V lost 8 bases to trimming and J lost 2 bases, with 13 bases between them. Per the germline V gene, CDR1 is KGHSH and CDR2 is LQKENI. This CDR3 contains 15 residues. The CDR3 reads CASNPTGTYNSPLHF. The CDR3, as DNA: TGTGCCAGCAACCCGACGGGGACCTATAATTCACCCCTCCACTTT.

Regarding this clonotype: A read error may explain this, as a much larger clone is one base away. The chain couples TRBV12-3 or TRBV12-4 to TRBJ2-1; 13 bases line up with TRBD2. Matching the DNA end better, TRBJ2-7 makes the J call doubtful. The CDR3 loop spans 18 amino acids. The CDR3 loop reads CASRNGLLAGGPHNEQYF. In DNA form, the CDR3 reads TGTGCCAGCAGGAACGGGCTACTAGCGGGAGGGCCGCACAATGAGCAGTACTTC.

Worth noting for this clonotype: A much larger clonotype is one base distant, so this may be a read error. The rearrangement links TRBV7-6 to TRBJ2-3; D tentatively reads TRBD1 or TRBD2 (5 bases each). CDR1 is SGHVS, CDR2 FNYEAQ, per germline. Trimming left V 5 bases short and J 4 bases short, with 10 bases between. The CDR3 consists of 13 residues. The DNA of the CDR3 is TGTGCCAGCAGCAGGGACGTACCAGATACGCAGTATTTT. Its protein is CASSRDVPDTQYF.

This clonotype was seen at least ten times. The rearrangement links TRBV28 to TRBJ2-1; 7 positions match TRBD2. Germline assignment: CDR1 MDHEN and CDR2 SYDVKM. With 9 bases clipped from V and 2 bases from J, the junction kept 10 bases outside the gene matches. This CDR3 is built from 15 residues. CDR3 loop: CASKVAGVTYNEQFF. The DNA for the CDR3 is TGTGCCAGTAAGGTAGCGGGTGTAACCTACAATGAGCAGTTCTTC. Filled out from reference TRBV28 and TRBJ2-1, the complete variable domain reads DVKVTQSSRYLVKRTGEKVFLECVQDMDHENMFWYRQDPGLGLRLIYFSYDVKMKEKGDIPEGYSVSREKKERFSLILESASTNQTSMYLCASKVAGVTYNEQFFGPGTRLTVL.

The chain carries TRBV5-1 and TRBJ1-2, with a possible D match to TRBD1 (6 bases). Trimming removed 4 bases from V and 6 bases from J, with 19 bases in between. Germline loops: CDR1 SGHRS, CDR2 YFSETQ. The CDR3 totals 15 residues. The CDR3 bases are TGCGCCAGCAGCCCCCACCTCGGGGGGCCCAATGGCTACACCTTC. Its translation: CASSPHLGGPNGYTF.

Worth noting for this clonotype: Its ends do not fully match the called genes, so a read error is possible. The chain has TRBV5-1 and TRBJ1-6; the match to TRBD1 covers 7 bases. The length of the CDR3 is 15 residues. Germline V CDR1 and CDR2: SGHRS, YFSETQ. CDR3 DNA sequence: TGCGCCAGCAGCTTGGACAGGGGAGAATTGTCACCCCCCCACTTT. Its protein product is CASSLDRGELSPPHF.

Regarding this clonotype: A much more abundant neighbour one base away suggests this may be a read error. This chain links TRBV5-5 with TRBJ1-2; D is possibly TRBD1 (5 bases). CDR3 length: 11 amino acids. CDR1 is SGHKS, CDR2 YYEKEE, per germline (reference sequence). The CDR3 protein is CASSGSRGYSF. CDR3 in DNA: TGTGCCAGCAGCGGATCCCGGGGCTACTCCTTC.

About this clonotype: This may be a read error: a much more frequent sequence differs by one nucleotide. This sequence joins TRBV20-1 and TRBJ1-5, with 9 nucleotides matching TRBD1. The length of the CDR3 is 14 residues. In germline, CDR1 is DFQATT, CDR2 SNEGSKA (reference sequence). Trimming removed 6 bases from V and 5 bases from J; junction bases left unmatched: 8. CDR3 nucleotide sequence: TGCAGTGCAGCCGACAGGGGGGAGGATCAGCCCCAGCATTTT. As protein: CSAADRGEDQPQHF.

This clonotype was seen at least ten times. As DNA, the CDR3 is TGTGCCAGCAGCGTTGGCGGGGGAGATACGCAGTATTTT. Residues: CASSVGGGDTQYF. The rearrangement links TRBV9 to TRBJ2-3, with 7 bases identical to TRBD2. After removal of 2 bases from V and 5 bases from J, the junction contained 2 bases not matched to a gene. CDR1 is SGDLS and CDR2 is YYNGEE in the germline V gene. This CDR3 is built from 13 residues.

About this clonotype itself: This may stem from a read error, because a much larger clone lies one nucleotide away. J is TRBJ2-1 and V is TRBV15; unclear D gene. The DNA end lines up better with TRBJ2-7; the J call may be wrong. Germline lookup yields CDR1 LNHNV and CDR2 YYDKDF (reference sequence). CDR3 length: 13 residues. The CDR3 DNA reads as TGTGCCACCAGCAGAGATCACGACAATGAGCAGTACTTC. This encodes CATSRDHDNEQYF.

This clonotype was recorded at least ten times. This chain links TRBV27 with TRBJ2-1, with unresolved D. Per the germline V gene, CDR1 is MNHEY and CDR2 is SMNVEV (reference sequence). The CDR3 runs 14 residues. Trimming stripped 5 bases from V and 1 base from J, with 9 bases between. CDR3 loop: CASSPNWSYNEQFF. DNA of the CDR3: TGTGCCAGCAGTCCCAACTGGTCCTACAATGAGCAGTTCTTC.

This clonotype came up many times. The CDR3 region is CASSSARGNSPLHF. The CDR3 DNA sequence: TGCGCCAGCAGCTCTGCCAGGGGGAATTCACCCCTCCACTTT. The gene calls are TRBV4-1 and TRBJ1-6; 7 bases agree with TRBD1. The CDR3 is 14 residues long. V lost 5 bases to trimming and J lost 7 bases; unmatched junction nucleotides: 5. Germline CDR1 MGHRA, CDR2 YSYEKL.

The chain joins TRBV7-8 to TRBJ2-3; D is possibly TRBD2 (5 bases). V lost 3 bases to trimming and J lost 4 bases, with 8 bases between them. This CDR3 has 13 amino acids. Germline V lookup: CDR1 SGHVS, CDR2 FQNEAQ. CDR3 sequence: CASSFFGADTQYF. Written as DNA, the CDR3 is TGTGCCAGCAGCTTTTTCGGGGCAGATACGCAGTATTTT.